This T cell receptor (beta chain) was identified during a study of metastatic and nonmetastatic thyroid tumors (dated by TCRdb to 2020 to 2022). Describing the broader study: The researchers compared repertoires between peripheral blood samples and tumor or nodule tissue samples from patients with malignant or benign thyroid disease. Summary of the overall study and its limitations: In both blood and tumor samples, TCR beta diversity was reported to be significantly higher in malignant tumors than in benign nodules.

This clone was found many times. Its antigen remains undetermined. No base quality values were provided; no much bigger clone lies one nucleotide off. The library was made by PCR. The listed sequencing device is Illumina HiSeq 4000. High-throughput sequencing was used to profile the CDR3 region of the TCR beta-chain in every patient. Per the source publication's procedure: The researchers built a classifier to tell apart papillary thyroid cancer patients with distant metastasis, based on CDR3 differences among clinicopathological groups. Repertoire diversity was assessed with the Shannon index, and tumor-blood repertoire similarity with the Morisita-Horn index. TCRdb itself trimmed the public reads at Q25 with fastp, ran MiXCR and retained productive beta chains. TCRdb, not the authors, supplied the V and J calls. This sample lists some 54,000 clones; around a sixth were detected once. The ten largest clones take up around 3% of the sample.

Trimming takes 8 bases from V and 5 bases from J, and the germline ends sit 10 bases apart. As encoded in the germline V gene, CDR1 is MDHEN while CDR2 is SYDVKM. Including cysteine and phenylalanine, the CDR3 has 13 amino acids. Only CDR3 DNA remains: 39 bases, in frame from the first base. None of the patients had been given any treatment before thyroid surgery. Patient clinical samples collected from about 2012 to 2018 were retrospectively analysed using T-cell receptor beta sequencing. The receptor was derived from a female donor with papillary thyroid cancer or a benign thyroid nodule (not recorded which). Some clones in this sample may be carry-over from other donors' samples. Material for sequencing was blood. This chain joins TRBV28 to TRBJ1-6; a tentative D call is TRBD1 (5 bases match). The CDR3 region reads CASAVGDNSPLHF. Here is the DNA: TGTGCCAGCGCGGTAGGGGATAATTCACCCCTCCACTTT.